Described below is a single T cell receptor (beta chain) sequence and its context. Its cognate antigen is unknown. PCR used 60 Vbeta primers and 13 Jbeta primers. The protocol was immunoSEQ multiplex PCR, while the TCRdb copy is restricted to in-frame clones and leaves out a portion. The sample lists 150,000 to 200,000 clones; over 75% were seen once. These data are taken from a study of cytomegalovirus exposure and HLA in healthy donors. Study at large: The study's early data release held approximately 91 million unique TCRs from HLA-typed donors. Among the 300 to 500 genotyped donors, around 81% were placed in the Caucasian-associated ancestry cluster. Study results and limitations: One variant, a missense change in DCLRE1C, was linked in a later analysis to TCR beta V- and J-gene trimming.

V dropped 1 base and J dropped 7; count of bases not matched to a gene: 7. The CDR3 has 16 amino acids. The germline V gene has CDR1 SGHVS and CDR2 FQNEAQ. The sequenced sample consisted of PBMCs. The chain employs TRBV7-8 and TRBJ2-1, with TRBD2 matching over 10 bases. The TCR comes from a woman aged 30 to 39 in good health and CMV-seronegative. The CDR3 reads CASSLVSGRSQNEQFF. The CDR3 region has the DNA TGTGCCAGCAGCTTAGTTAGCGGGAGGTCCCAAAATGAGCAGTTCTTC.